The present T cell receptor (beta chain) was sequenced within a study of CD8+ T cells in alopecia areata. Study at large: In an open-label trial, patients got 5 to 10 mg tofacitinib twice daily.

The CDR3 totals 16 residues. Trimming shortened V by 0 bases and J by 3 bases, and 12 bases separated the two germline ends. Germline lookup yields CDR1 LNHNV and CDR2 YYDKDF (reference sequence). This clone was counted a few times. Its target is unknown. Extracted RNA was reverse transcribed, and the resulting cDNA served as sequencing template. The data were produced by immunoSEQ multiplex PCR, yet TCRdb's version contains in-frame clones alone and is incomplete. The sample carries about 97,000 clones, 41% recorded once. Overall study findings and caveats: Whereas mice showed it more clearly, TCR sharing across patients was murkier, possibly because of HLA.

Sample: CD4+ T cells sorted from blood. The chain links TRBV15 to TRBJ1-5; possibly TRBD1 for D (6 bases). The receptor comes from a human donor with alopecia areata. The DNA of the CDR3 is TGTGCCACCAGCAGAGATCTACAGGGCGACAATCAGCCCCAGCATTTT. It translates to CATSRDLQGDNQPQHF.